Listed below are T cell receptor beta chains from one sample, sequenced in a study of blood T cell repertoires in COVID-19. Generated by immunoSEQ multiplex PCR, the TCRdb table keeps only in-frame clones and is missing some. In the table there are some 270,000 clones, approximately 91% of which are singletons. Sequences were obtained from peripheral blood. Source of these receptors: a man aged 45-65 years with acute or convalescent COVID-19. The CDR3 runs from the conserved cysteine through the conserved F or W. D genes are given only for firm matches. The listing skips clone size in some rows; elsewhere it reads once, few, many or a size class.

len,v_gene,d_gene,j_gene,abundance,CDR3aa,CDR3nt
15,TRBV7-6,-,TRBJ2-7,-,CASSLGGGEGYEQYF,TGTGCCAGCAGCTTAGGGGGCGGGGAAGGCTACGAGCAGTACTTC
14,TRBV11-2,-,TRBJ1-1,-,CASRRGPGRAEAFF,TGTGCCAGCAGGCGGGGGCCAGGCCGGGCTGAAGCTTTCTTT
17,TRBV29-1,TRBD2,TRBJ2-2,-,CSAIAGGSSFSTGELFF,TGCAGCGCGATAGCGGGGGGGAGTTCGTTTAGCACCGGGGAGCTGTTTTTT
15,TRBV5-1,-,TRBJ1-4,-,CASRPYSAQGEKLFF,TGCGCCAGCAGACCCTACAGTGCCCAGGGTGAAAAACTGTTTTTT
16,TRBV11-2,TRBD2,TRBJ2-3,-,CASSHWTSGGRDTQYF,TGTGCCAGCAGCCATTGGACTAGCGGGGGACGCGATACGCAGTATTTT
16,TRBV7-2,TRBD2,TRBJ2-7,-,CASSLLRASGVYEQYF,TGTGCCAGCAGCTTACTCCGCGCTAGCGGGGTATACGAGCAGTACTTC
14,TRBV5-1,-,TRBJ2-7,-,CASSRVSSEDEQYF,TGCGCCAGCAGTCGGGTATCGTCTGAGGACGAGCAGTACTTC
16,TRBV4-1,TRBD1,TRBJ1-4,-,CASSSGQGPTNEKLFF,TGCGCCAGCAGCTCTGGACAGGGCCCAACTAATGAAAAACTGTTTTTT
13,TRBV5-1,-,TRBJ1-2,-,CASNPGTLYGYTF,TGCGCCAGCAACCCCGGGACACTCTATGGCTACACCTTC
16,TRBV7-9,-,TRBJ2-2,-,CASSTGTQNAAGELFF,TGTGCCAGCAGCACCGGGACACAAAACGCGGCCGGGGAGCTGTTTTTT
16,TRBV4-1,-,TRBJ1-1,-,CASSQPGQPMNTEAFF,TGCGCCAGCAGCCAACCAGGTCAACCCATGAACACTGAAGCTTTCTTT
12,TRBV15,-,TRBJ1-3,-,CATSRDRNTIYF,TGTGCCACCAGCAGAGATAGAAACACCATATATTTT
13,TRBV4-2,-,TRBJ1-4,-,CASSRSGGEKLFF,TGTGCCAGCAGCCGCTCCGGTGGTGAAAAACTGTTTTTT
15,TRBV7-9,TRBD1,TRBJ1-1,-,CASTRTGQGNTEAFF,TGTGCCAGCACTCGAACGGGACAGGGGAACACTGAAGCTTTCTTT
15,TRBV6-1,-,TRBJ2-5,-,CASSEALVTVETQYF,TGTGCCAGCAGTGAAGCGCTGGTAACAGTAGAGACCCAGTACTTC
15,TRBV6-5,TRBD1,TRBJ1-3,-,CASSYLPGTGNTIYF,TGTGCCAGCAGTTACCTTCCCGGGACAGGGAACACCATATATTTT
16,TRBV4-1,-,TRBJ2-2,once,CASSREGKGNTGELFF,TGCGCCAGCAGCCGCGAGGGCAAGGGGAACACCGGGGAGCTGTTTTTT
15,TRBV19,-,TRBJ1-5,few,CASNREGAPGQPQHF,TGTGCCAGTAATCGGGAGGGAGCCCCTGGCCAGCCCCAGCATTTT
15,TRBV5-1,-,TRBJ1-2,-,CASSLEGGAPSGYTF,TGCGCCAGCAGCTTGGAAGGGGGGGCGCCGTCTGGCTACACCTTC
19,TRBV6-4,-,TRBJ2-1,-,CASSEGAFSESGAYNEQFF,TGTGCCAGCAGTGAGGGGGCTTTTAGCGAGTCAGGCGCCTACAATGAGCAGTTCTTC
14,TRBV5-4,TRBD1,TRBJ2-5,-,CASSSGQIQETQYF,TGTGCCAGCAGCTCGGGACAGATTCAAGAGACCCAGTACTTC
13,TRBV11-2,-,TRBJ1-1,-,CASSLDLQGEAFF,TGTGCCAGCAGCTTAGACCTACAGGGAGAGGCTTTCTTT
15,TRBV4-1,TRBD2,TRBJ2-5,-,CASLKSGGAGETQYF,TGCGCCAGCCTCAAGAGCGGGGGGGCCGGAGAGACCCAGTACTTC
16,TRBV6-5,TRBD1,TRBJ1-4,-,CASSFRRTGGFEKLFF,TGTGCCAGCAGTTTTCGCCGGACAGGGGGCTTTGAAAAACTGTTTTTT
15,TRBV29-1,TRBD1,TRBJ1-1,-,CSVEEFGQGGSQAFF,TGCAGCGTTGAAGAATTCGGACAGGGAGGCAGCCAAGCTTTCTTT
15,TRBV7-9,-,TRBJ2-1,-,CASSPDLDLVNEQFF,TGTGCCAGCAGCCCCGACTTAGACTTGGTCAATGAGCAGTTCTTC
12,TRBV2,-,TRBJ1-1,-,CASSDQYREAFF,TGTGCCAGCAGTGATCAGTATCGTGAAGCTTTCTTT
13,TRBV19,-,TRBJ1-5,-,CASEDGPNQPQHF,TGTGCCAGTGAGGATGGTCCAAATCAGCCCCAGCATTTT
15,TRBV18,TRBD1,TRBJ1-4,-,CASSPSTGLNEKLFF,TGTGCCAGCTCACCGTCGACAGGGCTTAATGAAAAACTGTTTTTT
15,TRBV7-9,-,TRBJ1-4,-,CASSLQGGRREKLFF,TGTGCCAGCAGCTTACAGGGAGGGCGGAGGGAAAAACTGTTTTTT
14,TRBV7-3,TRBD1,TRBJ2-1,-,CASSKQGKDNEQFF,TGTGCCAGCAGCAAACAGGGGAAGGACAATGAGCAGTTCTTC
13,TRBV5-1,-,TRBJ2-7,-,CASSLGSESEQYF,TGCGCCAGCAGCTTGGGTTCGGAGTCCGAGCAGTACTTC
14,TRBV15,-,TRBJ1-1,-,CATSRVRERTEAFF,TGTGCCACCAGCAGAGTCAGGGAAAGGACTGAAGCTTTCTTT
15,TRBV3-1/TRBV3-2,-,TRBJ2-5,-,CASSQDPGYQETQYF,TGTGCCAGCAGCCAAGATCCAGGGTACCAAGAGACCCAGTACTTC
15,TRBV19,-,TRBJ2-7,-,CASSIVVASPYEQYF,TGTGCCAGTAGTATAGTTGTAGCCTCTCCCTACGAGCAGTACTTC